Listed below are T cell receptor beta chains from one sample, sequenced in a study of Graves' ophthalmopathy and Graves' hyperthyroidism. A single record per CDR3 protein comes from TCRdb applying MiXCR to the multiplex PCR reads. The data show 240,000 or so distinct CDR3 sequences, approximately 42% seen once. Material for sequencing was peripheral blood. Source of these receptors: an adult man with Graves' ophthalmopathy. Both conserved end residues are part of each CDR3. A D gene is named only where the DNA matches it firmly. Only part of the rows carry a size: once, few, many, or a class if the clone is expanded.

d_call	v_call	j_call	clone_size	cdr3_aa	cdr3_nt
TRBD2	TRBV20-1	TRBJ2-7	-	CSAPGLAGHEQYF	TGCAGTGCCCCGGGACTAGCGGGCCACGAGCAGTACTTC
-	TRBV20-1	TRBJ1-5	many	CSARDSPDQPQHF	TGCAGTGCTAGAGATAGCCCCGATCAGCCCCAGCATTTT
TRBD1	TRBV7-9	TRBJ2-2	-	CASSLGDRANTGELFF	TGTGCCAGCAGCTTAGGGGACAGGGCGAACACCGGGGAGCTGTTTTTT
-	TRBV10-3	TRBJ1-2	few	CAISEDGTNYGYTF	TGTGCCATCAGCGAGGACGGAACAAACTATGGCTACACCTTC
-	TRBV7-2	TRBJ1-5	many	CASSLALQRDSNQPQHF	TGTGCCAGCAGCTTAGCGCTCCAGCGAGATAGCAATCAGCCCCAGCATTTT
-	TRBV29-1	TRBJ2-5	many	CSVDAGETQYF	TGCAGCGTTGATGCGGGGGAGACCCAGTACTTC
-	TRBV12-3/TRBV12-4	TRBJ1-1	-	CASSLKPNTEAFF	TGTGCCAGCAGTTTAAAGCCGAACACTGAAGCTTTCTTT
-	TRBV19	TRBJ1-1	few	CASSRRTGEAFF	TGTGCCAGTAGTAGACGGACGGGTGAAGCTTTCTTT
-	TRBV2	TRBJ2-7	few	CASGGVSYEQYF	TGTGCCAGCGGCGGGGTCTCCTACGAGCAGTACTTC
TRBD1	TRBV19	TRBJ1-2	-	CASSMGTGINYGYTF	TGTGCCAGTAGTATGGGGACAGGTATCAACTATGGCTACACCTTC
TRBD1	TRBV5-1	TRBJ1-2	-	CASSSTPGQENFIGYGYTF	TGCGCCAGCAGCTCGACCCCGGGACAGGAGAACTTTATTGGCTATGGCTACACCTTC
TRBD1	TRBV10-3	TRBJ1-1	-	CAISETGDLNTEAFF	TGTGCCATCAGTGAGACAGGGGACCTGAACACTGAAGCTTTCTTT
TRBD1	TRBV9	TRBJ2-2	few	CASSAGQGAFTGELFF	TGTGCCAGCAGCGCGGGACAGGGGGCGTTTACCGGGGAGCTGTTTTTT
-	TRBV9	TRBJ2-7	-	CASSTQGYEQYF	TGTGCCAGCAGCACACAGGGCTACGAGCAGTACTTC
TRBD2	TRBV10-3	TRBJ2-2	-	CAISDGLAGASTGELFF	TGTGCCATCAGTGACGGACTAGCGGGTGCAAGCACCGGGGAGCTGTTTTTT
-	TRBV19	TRBJ2-2	few	CASSIGAFTGELFF	TGTGCCAGTAGTATTGGCGCCTTCACCGGGGAGCTGTTTTTT
-	TRBV11-2	TRBJ2-2	-	CASNPSGNGELFF	TGTGCCAGCAACCCATCGGGGAACGGGGAGCTGTTTTTT
-	TRBV20-1	TRBJ2-5	-	CSARGARSRVWTQYF	TGCAGTGCTAGAGGGGCTAGGAGCAGGGTATGGACCCAGTACTTC
-	TRBV29-1	TRBJ2-5	-	CSVEGEEAQYF	TGCAGCGTTGAGGGGGAAGAGGCCCAGTACTTC
TRBD2	TRBV7-2	TRBJ2-6	-	CASSLARENVLTF	TGTGCCAGCAGCTTAGCGCGGGAGAACGTCCTGACTTTC
-	TRBV7-9	TRBJ1-4	-	CASGTDKKTNEKLFF	TGTGCCAGCGGTACAGACAAAAAAACTAATGAAAAACTGTTTTTT
-	TRBV11-2	TRBJ2-7	-	CASSFGTSAYEQYF	TGTGCCAGCAGCTTTGGGACATCCGCCTACGAGCAGTACTTC
-	TRBV6-5	TRBJ2-5	-	CASSRQVGETQYF	TGTGCCAGCAGCCGACAGGTTGGGGAGACCCAGTACTTC
TRBD1	TRBV7-9	TRBJ1-3	-	CASSSQGESGNTIYF	TGTGCCAGCAGCTCGCAGGGGGAGAGTGGAAACACCATATATTTT
-	TRBV14	TRBJ1-2	-	CASSPSAVVANYGYTF	TGTGCCAGCAGCCCAAGTGCGGTGGTAGCTAACTATGGCTACACCTTC
-	TRBV18	TRBJ1-2	-	CASSPSVGEDYTF	TGTGCCAGCTCACCTTCAGTGGGAGAGGACTACACCTTC